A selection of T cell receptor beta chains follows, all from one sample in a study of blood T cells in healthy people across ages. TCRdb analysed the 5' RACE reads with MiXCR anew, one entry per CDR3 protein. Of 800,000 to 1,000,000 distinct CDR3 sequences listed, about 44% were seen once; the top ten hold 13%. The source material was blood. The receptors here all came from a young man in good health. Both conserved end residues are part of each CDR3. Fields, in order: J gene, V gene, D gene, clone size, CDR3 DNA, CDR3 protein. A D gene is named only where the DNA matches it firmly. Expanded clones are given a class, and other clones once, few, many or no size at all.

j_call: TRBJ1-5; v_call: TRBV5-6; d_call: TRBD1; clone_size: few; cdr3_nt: TGTGCCAGCAGCGGCGGACAGGGGTTAAATAGCAATCAGCCCCAGCATTTT; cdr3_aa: CASSGGQGLNSNQPQHF
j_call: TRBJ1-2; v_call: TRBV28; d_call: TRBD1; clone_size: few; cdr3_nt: TGTGCCAGCAGTTTATTCAGGGGGCCCTATGGCTACACCTTC; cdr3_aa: CASSLFRGPYGYTF
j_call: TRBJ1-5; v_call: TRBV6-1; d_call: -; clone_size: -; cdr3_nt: TGTGCCAGCAGAAAAACGGGTACAATTTACAGCAATCAGCCCCAGCATTTT; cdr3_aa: CASRKTGTIYSNQPQHF
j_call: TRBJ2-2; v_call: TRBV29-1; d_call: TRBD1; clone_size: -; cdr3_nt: TGCAGCGGCCAGGGACAGGGGACCGGGGAGCTGTTTTTT; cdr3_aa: CSGQGQGTGELFF
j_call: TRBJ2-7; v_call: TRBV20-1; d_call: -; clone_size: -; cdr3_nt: TGCAGTGCTAGCTCTACTTTCAACGAGCAGTACTTC; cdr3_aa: CSASSTFNEQYF
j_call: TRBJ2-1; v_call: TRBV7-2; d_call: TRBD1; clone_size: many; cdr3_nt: TGTGCCAGCAGCTTCGACAGGGGTTCCTACAATGAGCAGTTCTTC; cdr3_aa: CASSFDRGSYNEQFF
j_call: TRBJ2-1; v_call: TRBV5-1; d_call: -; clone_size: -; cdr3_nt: TGCGCCAGCAGCCCGGGGCGGGACAGTACCTACAATGAGCAGTTCTTC; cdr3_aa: CASSPGRDSTYNEQFF
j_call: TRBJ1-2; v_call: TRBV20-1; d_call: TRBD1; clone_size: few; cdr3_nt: TGCAGTGCAAGGGGACAGACCGATACTAACTATGGCTACACCTTC; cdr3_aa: CSARGQTDTNYGYTF
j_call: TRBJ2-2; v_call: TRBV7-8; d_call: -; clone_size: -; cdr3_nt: TGTGCCAGCAGCTTAGACGCCCCCCCCAGGGAGCTGTTTTTT; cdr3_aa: CASSLDAPPRELFF
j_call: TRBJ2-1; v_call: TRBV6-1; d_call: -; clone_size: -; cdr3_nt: TGTGCCAGCAGTGACGGGGGATCCCCCGACAATGAGCAGTTCTTC; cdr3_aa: CASSDGGSPDNEQFF
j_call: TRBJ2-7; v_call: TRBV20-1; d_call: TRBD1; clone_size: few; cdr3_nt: TGCAGTCCAGACAGGGGGATCTACGAGCAGTACTTC; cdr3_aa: CSPDRGIYEQYF
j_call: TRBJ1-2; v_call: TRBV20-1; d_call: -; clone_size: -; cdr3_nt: TGCAGTGCTAGAGACCTGATCCAGCGGGGCTACACCTTC; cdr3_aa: CSARDLIQRGYTF
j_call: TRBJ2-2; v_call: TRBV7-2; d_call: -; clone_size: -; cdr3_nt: TGTGCCAGCAGCTTAGTTCAAGAGGCGGGCACCGGGGAGCTGTTTTTT; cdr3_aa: CASSLVQEAGTGELFF
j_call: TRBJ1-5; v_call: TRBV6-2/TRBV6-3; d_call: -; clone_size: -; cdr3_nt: TGTGCCAGCGGTCAGGGGACCCACAGGGCCCAGCATTTT; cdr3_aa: CASGQGTHRAQHF
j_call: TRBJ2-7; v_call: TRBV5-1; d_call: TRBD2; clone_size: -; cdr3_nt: TGCGCCAGCGGACTAGCGGGAGGCCTCTCTTTCTACGAGCAGTACTTC; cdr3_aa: CASGLAGGLSFYEQYF
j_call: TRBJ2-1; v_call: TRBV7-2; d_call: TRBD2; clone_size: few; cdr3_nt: TGTGCCAGCAGCTTTGTGACTAGCGGGACTTACAATGAGCAGTTCTTC; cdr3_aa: CASSFVTSGTYNEQFF
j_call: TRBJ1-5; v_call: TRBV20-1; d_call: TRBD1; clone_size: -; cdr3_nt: TGCAGTGCTGGACAGGCGCAAAACTCACAGCCCCAGCATTTT; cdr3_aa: CSAGQAQNSQPQHF
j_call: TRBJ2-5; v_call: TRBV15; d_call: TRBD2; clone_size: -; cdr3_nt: TGTGCCACCAGCAGCGGACTAGCGGAAGAGACCCAGTACTTC; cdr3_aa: CATSSGLAEETQYF
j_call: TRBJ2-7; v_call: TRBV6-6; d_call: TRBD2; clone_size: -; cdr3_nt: TGTGCCAGCATCCGGGCGCCGGGACTAACCCTTTTCGACGAGCAGTACTTC; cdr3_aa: CASIRAPGLTLFDEQYF
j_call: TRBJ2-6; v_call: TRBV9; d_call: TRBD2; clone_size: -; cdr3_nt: TGTGCCAGCAGATCTAGCGGGCCTGACTCTGGGGCCAACGTCCTGACTTTC; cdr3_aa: CASRSSGPDSGANVLTF
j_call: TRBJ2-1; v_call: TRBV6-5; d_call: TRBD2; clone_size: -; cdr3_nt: TGTGCCAGCGGGACTAGCGGGGGGGCCCACAATGAGCAGTTCTTC; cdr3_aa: CASGTSGGAHNEQFF
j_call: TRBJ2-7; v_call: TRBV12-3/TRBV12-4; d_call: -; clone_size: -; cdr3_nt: TGTGCCAGCAAACAAACGTCGGCAGACTACGAGCAGTACTTC; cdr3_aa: CASKQTSADYEQYF
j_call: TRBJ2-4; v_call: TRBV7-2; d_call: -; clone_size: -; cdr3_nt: TGTGCCAGCAGCTTAGGAATGAACATTCAGTACTTC; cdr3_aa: CASSLGMNIQYF
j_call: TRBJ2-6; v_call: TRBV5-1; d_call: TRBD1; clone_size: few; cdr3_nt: TGCGCCAGCAGCTTGGGACAGGGGGCGACAGGGGCCAACGTCCTGACTTTC; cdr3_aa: CASSLGQGATGANVLTF
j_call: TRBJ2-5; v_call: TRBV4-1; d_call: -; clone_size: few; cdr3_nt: TGCGCCAGCAGCCAAGTCTATGTCACAGGGACGTACCAAGAGACCCAGTACTTC; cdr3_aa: CASSQVYVTGTYQETQYF
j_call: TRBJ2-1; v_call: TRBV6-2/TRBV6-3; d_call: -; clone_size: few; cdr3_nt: TGTGCCAGCAGCTCCTGGTGGGGTGAGCAGTTCTTC; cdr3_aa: CASSSWWGEQFF
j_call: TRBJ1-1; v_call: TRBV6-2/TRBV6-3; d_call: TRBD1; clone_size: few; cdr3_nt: TGTGCCAGCAGTGAGGGACAGAAGACTGAAGCTTTCTTT; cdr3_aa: CASSEGQKTEAFF
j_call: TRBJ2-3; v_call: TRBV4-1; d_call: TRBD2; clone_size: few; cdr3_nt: TGCGCCAGCAAGGGAGGGTCGCGCACAGATACGCAGTATTTT; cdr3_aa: CASKGGSRTDTQYF
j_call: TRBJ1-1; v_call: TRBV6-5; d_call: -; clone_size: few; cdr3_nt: TGTGCCAGCACCTCCTCCGGGAAGAACACTGAAGCTTTCTTT; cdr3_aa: CASTSSGKNTEAFF
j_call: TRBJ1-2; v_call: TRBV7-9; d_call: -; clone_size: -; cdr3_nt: TGTGCCAGCAGCCGAAATCTACAGGGAGAGGATGGCTACACCTTC; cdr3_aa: CASSRNLQGEDGYTF
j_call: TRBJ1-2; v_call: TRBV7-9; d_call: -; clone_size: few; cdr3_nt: TGTGCCAGCAGCTTAGAGGTTAAAGGCTACACCTTC; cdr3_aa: CASSLEVKGYTF
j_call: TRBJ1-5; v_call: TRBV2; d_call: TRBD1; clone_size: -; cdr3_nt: TGTGCCAGCAGCGATGCGGTCGACAGGGTGCAAAATCAGCCCCAGCATTTT; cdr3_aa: CASSDAVDRVQNQPQHF